The T cell receptor beta chain under discussion was sequenced for a study of OX40 agonist ivuxolimab in advanced cancers. Study-level background: Among those enrolled, mean age was about 58 years (range roughly 23 to 90) and approximately 83% were male. Study findings and constraints: At 0.1 to 3.0 mg/kg, CD4+ and CD8+ blood T cells expanded clonally by week 6.

Sequencing was performed with immunoSEQ multiplex PCR; in TCRdb, only in-frame clones are kept and a portion is missing. Counted here are 65,000 to 85,000 clones, roughly four fifths occurring once; the ten biggest clones make up just under 2.5%. The V gene's germline CDR1 is ENHRY and CDR2 SYGVKD. With 2 bases removed from V and 7 bases from J, the gap between germline ends came to 17 bases. The CDR3 is 15 residues long. With respect to this clone: The target antigen is unknown.

The J gene is TRBJ1-2, the V gene TRBV10-3; D might be TRBD1 (6 bases). The source material was CD4+ or CD8+ T cells sorted from blood, sampled in a trial of the OX40 agonist ivuxolimab. The sequence was collected from an adult with an advanced solid tumor such as melanoma, head and neck, liver or kidney cancer. The CDR3 protein is CAISERGSHDSGYTF. DNA for the CDR3: TGTGCCATCAGTGAGAGGGGGTCGCACGACAGTGGCTACACCTTC.